A selection of T cell receptor beta chains follows, all from one sample in a study of blood T cell repertoires in COVID-19. Repertoires were generated with immunoSEQ multiplex PCR, while TCRdb's copy carries only in-frame clones and drops some. The data contain about 56,000 clones, roughly 80% of them singletons. The sample consisted of peripheral blood. The receptors stem from a woman of 80 years or more with acute or convalescent COVID-19. Each CDR3 is given with its conserved first and last residue. D genes are given only for firm matches. The size of a clone is reported for some rows only, either as once, few or many, or as a class for expanded clones.

TRBJ2-2 TRBD2 - TRBV27 CASSPGRIENTGELFF TGTGCCAGCAGTCCCGGGAGGATAGAGAACACCGGGGAGCTGTTTTTT
TRBJ2-5 - - TRBV5-1 CASSLVTRWGDSFGETQYF TGCGCCAGCAGCTTGGTTACGCGTTGGGGGGACAGCTTCGGAGAGACCCAGTACTTC
TRBJ2-1 TRBD2 - TRBV6-5 CASTTGTISNEQFF TGTGCCAGCACCACCGGGACTATCAGCAATGAGCAGTTCTTC
TRBJ2-6 - - TRBV6-2/TRBV6-3 CASSTEAPGANVLTF TGTGCCAGCAGTACCGAGGCACCTGGGGCCAACGTCCTGACTTTC
TRBJ1-2 - - TRBV6-1 CASSEAGDGYTF TGTGCCAGCAGTGAGGCGGGGGATGGCTACACCTTC
TRBJ1-2 TRBD1 - TRBV5-6 CASSTLTGGLGYTF TGTGCCAGCAGCACATTGACAGGGGGCCTTGGCTACACCTTC
TRBJ2-1 TRBD2 - TRBV27 CASSFLRGGSYNEQFF TGTGCCAGCAGTTTCTTACGCGGGGGCTCCTACAATGAGCAGTTCTTC
TRBJ2-1 - - TRBV12-3/TRBV12-4 CASGGQIYNEQFF TGTGCCAGCGGTGGACAGATATACAATGAGCAGTTCTTC
TRBJ2-1 TRBD2 - TRBV5-1 CASSSGLLGRVNEQFF TGCGCCAGCAGCTCCGGACTGCTTGGGAGGGTCAATGAGCAGTTCTTC
TRBJ2-2 TRBD1 - TRBV10-3 CAIRTDRDTGELFF TGTGCCATCAGGACGGACAGGGACACCGGGGAGCTGTTTTTT
TRBJ1-6 TRBD1 - TRBV6-1 CASSEGPGGSYNSPLHF TGTGCCAGCAGTGAAGGGCCAGGGGGCTCCTATAATTCACCCCTCCACTTT
TRBJ1-3 TRBD1 - TRBV14 CASSLLGTGGNTIYF TGTGCCAGCAGCCTCCTCGGGACAGGGGGAAACACCATATATTTT
TRBJ1-1 TRBD1 - TRBV18 CASSPDRMNTEAFF TGTGCCAGCTCACCGGACAGGATGAACACTGAAGCTTTCTTT
TRBJ2-3 TRBD1 once TRBV6-5 CASSSGQGLYTDTQYF TGTGCCAGCAGTTCCGGACAGGGACTGTACACAGATACGCAGTATTTT
TRBJ1-2 TRBD1 - TRBV7-9 CASSLDSGQGALGYTF TGTGCCAGCAGCTTAGATAGTGGACAGGGGGCCTTGGGCTACACCTTC
TRBJ1-1 TRBD1 - TRBV19 CAIMDRTEAFF TGTGCCATAATGGACAGGACTGAAGCTTTCTTT
TRBJ1-1 - - TRBV6-5 CASTTGMNTEAFF TGTGCCAGCACGACGGGGATGAACACTGAAGCTTTCTTT
TRBJ2-1 TRBD1 - TRBV11-3 CASSLPGQVRNEQFF TGTGCCAGCAGCTTACCGGGACAGGTACGCAATGAGCAGTTCTTC
TRBJ1-2 TRBD1 - TRBV24-1 CATSDTRTGSYGYTF TGTGCCACCAGTGACACCCGGACAGGGAGCTATGGCTACACCTTC
TRBJ2-7 TRBD2 - TRBV5-1 CASSPGAGVKYEQYF TGCGCCAGCAGCCCTGGGGCGGGGGTAAAGTACGAGCAGTACTTC
TRBJ1-2 - - TRBV5-1 CASSLDGNNYGYTF TGCGCCAGCAGCTTGGATGGCAATAACTATGGCTACACCTTC
TRBJ2-5 TRBD1 - TRBV6-5 CASSYSGQNQETQYF TGTGCCAGCAGTTACTCGGGACAGAACCAAGAGACCCAGTACTTC
TRBJ2-7 - once TRBV30 CAWSVSLYEQYF TGTGCCTGGAGTGTAAGCCTCTACGAGCAGTACTTC
TRBJ2-2 - - TRBV6-5 CATLRETGELFF TGTGCCACCCTTCGGGAGACCGGGGAGCTGTTTTTT
TRBJ2-1 - - TRBV5-4 CAFNRGGGIYNEQFF TGTGCCTTCAACCGAGGGGGGGGGATCTACAATGAGCAGTTCTTC
TRBJ1-2 TRBD1 - TRBV30 CAWSMDRTLYGYTF TGTGCCTGGAGTATGGACAGGACTCTATATGGCTACACCTTC
TRBJ1-1 TRBD1 - TRBV6-1 CASSELNSRGLVPTLRGIGAFF TGTGCCAGCAGTGAACTTAATAGCAGGGGGCTTGTTCCAACCCTGCGGGGGATCGGAGCTTTCTTT
TRBJ1-1 TRBD1 - TRBV14 CASSQDRRTGGMNTEAFF TGTGCCAGCAGCCAAGATCGGAGGACAGGGGGAATGAACACTGAAGCTTTCTTT
TRBJ2-1 - - TRBV11-3 CASSLGSAYNEQFF TGTGCCAGCAGCTTAGGTAGCGCCTACAATGAGCAGTTCTTC
TRBJ2-2 - - TRBV19 CASSTPDRNTGELFF TGTGCCAGTAGCACCCCAGACAGGAACACCGGGGAGCTGTTTTTT
TRBJ2-5 - - TRBV24-1 CATSDPAGGGARETQYF TGTGCCACCAGTGATCCCGCCGGAGGGGGGGCACGGGAGACCCAGTACTTC
TRBJ1-5 TRBD1 - TRBV18 CASSRRQGKDSNQPQHF TGTGCCAGCTCACGAAGACAGGGGAAAGATAGCAATCAGCCCCAGCATTTT
TRBJ2-3 - - TRBV30 CAWSVGAGYTDTQYF TGTGCCTGGAGTGTGGGGGCAGGGTACACAGATACGCAGTATTTT
TRBJ1-1 - - TRBV27 CASRSTANTEAFF TGTGCCAGCAGGTCGACAGCGAACACTGAAGCTTTCTTT
TRBJ2-6 - - TRBV11-3 CASSEDRANVLTF TGTGCCAGCAGTGAGGACAGGGCCAACGTCCTGACTTTC
TRBJ2-1 - - TRBV18 CASSPPGVNEQFF TGTGCCAGCTCACCACCAGGAGTCAATGAGCAGTTCTTC
TRBJ1-3 - - TRBV19 CASSPDSSGNTIYF TGTGCCAGTAGCCCGGACAGCTCTGGAAACACCATATATTTT
TRBJ2-7 - - TRBV11-3 CASSTRDIGYEQYF TGTGCCAGCAGCACCCGGGACATCGGCTACGAGCAGTACTTC
TRBJ1-6 TRBD1 - TRBV30 CAWSAARGFYNSPLHF TGTGCCTGGAGTGCCGCCAGGGGGTTCTATAATTCACCCCTCCACTTT
TRBJ1-5 - - TRBV27 CASGSVEQPQHF TGTGCCAGCGGGAGCGTCGAACAGCCCCAGCATTTT
TRBJ2-5 - - TRBV3-1/TRBV3-2 CASSPGGLAEETQYF TGTGCCAGCAGCCCGGGGGGCCTAGCAGAAGAGACCCAGTACTTC
TRBJ2-3 TRBD1 - TRBV27 CASSLSRDSYTDTQYF TGTGCCAGCAGTTTATCGAGGGACAGCTACACAGATACGCAGTATTTT
TRBJ2-7 - - TRBV3-1/TRBV3-2 CASSQDWAPRYF TGTGCCAGCAGCCAAGATTGGGCTCCACGGTACTTC
TRBJ1-2 - - TRBV25-1 CASSEYVPSLGGYTF TGTGCCAGCAGTGAATACGTCCCGTCGCTGGGCGGCTACACCTTC
TRBJ1-2 - - TRBV10-3 CAISDDWDRGYYGYTF TGTGCCATCAGTGACGACTGGGACCGGGGGTACTATGGCTACACCTTC
TRBJ1-1 - - TRBV19 CASQAGVPMNTEAFF TGTGCCAGCCAAGCTGGAGTTCCAATGAACACTGAAGCTTTCTTT
TRBJ1-6 - - TRBV27 CASSSRGYNNSPLHF TGTGCCAGCAGTTCCAGGGGATACAATAATTCACCCCTCCACTTT
TRBJ1-1 - - TRBV5-1 CASSPRQRNTEAFF TGCGCCAGCAGCCCCAGACAGAGGAACACTGAAGCTTTCTTT
TRBJ1-2 - - TRBV4-1 CASSQVVDGYYGYTF TGCGCCAGCAGCCAAGTAGTTGACGGGTACTATGGCTACACCTTC
TRBJ1-1 - - TRBV5-1 CASSLGGITEAFF TGCGCCAGCAGCCTCGGGGGAATAACTGAAGCTTTCTTT
TRBJ1-1 TRBD1 - TRBV6-5 CASTRGGLRTEAFF TGTGCCAGCACAAGAGGGGGCCTTAGGACTGAAGCTTTCTTT
TRBJ1-1 - - TRBV3-1/TRBV3-2 CASSGDNRNTEAFF TGTGCCAGCAGCGGGGACAACCGAAACACTGAAGCTTTCTTT
TRBJ1-2 - - TRBV13 CASSLGTGSYGYTF TGTGCCAGCAGCTTAGGGACAGGATCCTATGGCTACACCTTC
TRBJ1-2 - - TRBV6-6 CASSRVDPFYGYTF TGTGCCAGCAGCCGGGTTGACCCCTTCTATGGCTACACCTTC
TRBJ2-2 TRBD1 - TRBV25-1 CASSARTGGDTGELFF TGTGCCAGCAGTGCAAGGACAGGGGGCGACACCGGGGAGCTGTTTTTT